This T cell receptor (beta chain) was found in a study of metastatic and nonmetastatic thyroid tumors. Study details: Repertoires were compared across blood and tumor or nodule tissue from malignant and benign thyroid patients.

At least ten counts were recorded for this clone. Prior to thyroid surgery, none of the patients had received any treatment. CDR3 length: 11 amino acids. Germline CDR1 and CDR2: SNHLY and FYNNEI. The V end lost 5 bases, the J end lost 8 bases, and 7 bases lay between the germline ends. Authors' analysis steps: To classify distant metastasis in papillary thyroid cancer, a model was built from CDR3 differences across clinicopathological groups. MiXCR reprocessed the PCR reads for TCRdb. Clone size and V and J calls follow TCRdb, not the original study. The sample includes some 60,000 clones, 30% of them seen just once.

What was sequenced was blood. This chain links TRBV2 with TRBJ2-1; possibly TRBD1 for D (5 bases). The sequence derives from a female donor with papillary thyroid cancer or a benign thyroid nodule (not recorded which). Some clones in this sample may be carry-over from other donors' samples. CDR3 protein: CASSTRDEQFF. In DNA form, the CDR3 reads TGTGCCAGCAGTACCAGGGATGAGCAGTTCTTC.